The clone carrying this T cell receptor (beta chain) was seen a handful of times. The antigen is not known. This record belongs to a study of T cells after yellow fever vaccination. Overall study context: Fractions containing few cells were prepared with SMART-Seq v4 Ultra Low Input.

General observations from the study: One caveat is that FACS-sorted repertoires could contain abundant clonotypes contaminating from the bulk population.

TCRdb called the 5' RACE reads again in MiXCR, with one record for every CDR3 protein. The sample contains about 400,000 distinct CDR3 sequences, around a tenth of which appear only once. The sequence was collected from a man aged 18-30 years who received the YFV17D yellow fever vaccine. The input for sequencing was PBMCs, taken on the day of the first yellow fever vaccination.

The CDR3 reads CASSLADEGGEQYF. CDR3 DNA: TGTGCCAGCAGCTTGGCCGACGAGGGCGGCGAGCAGTACTTC. This sequence joins TRBV5-4 and TRBJ2-7; D is perhaps TRBD2 (5 bases). This CDR3 region has 14 residues. V lost 0 bases to trimming and J lost 6 bases, with 13 bases between them. Germline V CDR1 and CDR2: SGHNT, YYREEE (reference sequence).